The T cell receptor (beta chain) under discussion was sequenced for a study of cytomegalovirus exposure and HLA in healthy donors. The CDR3 runs to 15 residues. J gave up 1 base and V 5 bases, and 5 bases lay outside the gene matches. Per germline, CDR1 LNHDA and CDR2 SQIVND (reference sequence). Details on this clone: Its antigen is still unknown.

The study's findings and limits: An analysis done earlier found most TCR beta V segments productive about 90% or about 30% of the time.

PCR employed 60 Vbeta and 13 Jbeta primers. The data were produced by immunoSEQ multiplex PCR, yet TCRdb's version contains in-frame clones alone and is incomplete. This table has around 82,000 clones, 78% appearing once. The sequence derives from a male donor in good health and CMV-seropositive. The sequencing input was PBMCs. The V call is TRBV19, the J call TRBJ2-7; TRBD1 matches at 10 bases. This CDR3 reads CASSEGQGSSYEQYF. CDR3 coding DNA: TGTGCCAGTAGTGAGGGACAGGGGTCTTCCTACGAGCAGTACTTC.